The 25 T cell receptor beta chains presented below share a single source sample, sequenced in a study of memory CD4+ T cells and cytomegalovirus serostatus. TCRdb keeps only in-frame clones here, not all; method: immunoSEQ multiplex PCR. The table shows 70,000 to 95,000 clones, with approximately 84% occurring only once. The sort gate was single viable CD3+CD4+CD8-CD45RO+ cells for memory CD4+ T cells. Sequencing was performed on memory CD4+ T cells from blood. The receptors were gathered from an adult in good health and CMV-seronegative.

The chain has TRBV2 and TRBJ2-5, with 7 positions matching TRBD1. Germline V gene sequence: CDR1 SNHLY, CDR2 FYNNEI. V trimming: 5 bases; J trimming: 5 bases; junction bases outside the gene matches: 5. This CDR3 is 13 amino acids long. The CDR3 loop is CASSRQGRETQYF. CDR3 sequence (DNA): TGTGCCAGCAGTCGACAGGGCCGGGAGACCCAGTACTTC. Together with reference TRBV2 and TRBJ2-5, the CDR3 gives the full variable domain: EPEVTQTPSHQVTQMGQEVILRCVPISNHLYFYWYRQILGQKVEFLVSFYNNEISEKSEIFDDQFSVERPDGSNFTLKIRSTKLEDSAMYFCASSRQGRETQYFGPGTRLLVL.

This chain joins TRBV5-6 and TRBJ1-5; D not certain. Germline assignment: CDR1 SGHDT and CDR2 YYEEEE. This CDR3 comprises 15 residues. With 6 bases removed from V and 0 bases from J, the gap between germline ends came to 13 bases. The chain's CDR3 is CASTFFGLSNQPQHF. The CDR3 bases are TGTGCCAGCACCTTCTTCGGGCTTAGCAATCAGCCCCAGCATTTT.

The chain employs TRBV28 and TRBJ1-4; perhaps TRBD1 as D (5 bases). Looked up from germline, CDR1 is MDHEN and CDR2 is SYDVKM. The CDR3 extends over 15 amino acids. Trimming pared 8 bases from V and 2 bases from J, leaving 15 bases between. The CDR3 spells CASSSGGSTNEKLFF. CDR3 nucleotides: TGTGCCAGCTCATCTGGGGGAAGTACTAATGAAAAACTGTTTTTT.

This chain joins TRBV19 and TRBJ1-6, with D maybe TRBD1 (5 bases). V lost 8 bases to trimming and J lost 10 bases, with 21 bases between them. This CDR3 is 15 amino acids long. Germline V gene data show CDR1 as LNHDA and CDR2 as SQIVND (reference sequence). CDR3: CASHRRGDSGSPLHF. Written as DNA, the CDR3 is TGTGCCAGTCATCGGCGGGGCGACTCCGGATCACCCCTCCACTTT.

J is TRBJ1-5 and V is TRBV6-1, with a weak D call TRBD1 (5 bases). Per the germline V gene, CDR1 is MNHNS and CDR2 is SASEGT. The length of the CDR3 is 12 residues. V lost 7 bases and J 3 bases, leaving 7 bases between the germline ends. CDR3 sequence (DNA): TGTGCCAGCAAACAGGTCAATCAGCCCCAGCATTTT. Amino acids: CASKQVNQPQHF.

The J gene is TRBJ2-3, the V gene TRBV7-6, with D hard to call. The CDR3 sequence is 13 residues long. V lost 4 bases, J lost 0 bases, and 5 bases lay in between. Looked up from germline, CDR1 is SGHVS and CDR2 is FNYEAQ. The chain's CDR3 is CASSWASTDTQYF. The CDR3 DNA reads TGTGCCAGCAGCTGGGCTAGCACAGATACGCAGTATTTT. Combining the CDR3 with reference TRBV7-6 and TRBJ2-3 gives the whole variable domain GAGVSQSPRYKVTKRGQDVALRCDPISGHVSLYWYRQALGQGPEFLTYFNYEAQQDKSGLPNDRFSAERPEGSISTLTIQRTEQRDSAMYRCASSWASTDTQYFGPGTRLTVL.

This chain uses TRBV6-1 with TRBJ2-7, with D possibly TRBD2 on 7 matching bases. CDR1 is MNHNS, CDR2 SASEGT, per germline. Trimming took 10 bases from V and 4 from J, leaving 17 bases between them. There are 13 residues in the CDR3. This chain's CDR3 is CATTGGRPYEQYF. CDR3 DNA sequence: TGTGCCACCACCGGGGGGCGACCTTACGAGCAGTACTTC.

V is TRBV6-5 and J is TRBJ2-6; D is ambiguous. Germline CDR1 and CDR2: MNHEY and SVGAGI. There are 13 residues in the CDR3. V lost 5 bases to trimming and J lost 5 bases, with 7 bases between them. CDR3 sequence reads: CASSPDRANVLTF. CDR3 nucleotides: TGTGCCAGCAGTCCAGACAGGGCCAACGTCCTGACTTTC.

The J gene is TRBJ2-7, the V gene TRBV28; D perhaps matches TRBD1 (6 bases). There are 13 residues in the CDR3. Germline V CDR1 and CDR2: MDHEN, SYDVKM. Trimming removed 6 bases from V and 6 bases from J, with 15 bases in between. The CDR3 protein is CASSLHHRAEQYF. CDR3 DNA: TGTGCCAGCAGCCTCCACCACAGGGCCGAGCAGTACTTC.

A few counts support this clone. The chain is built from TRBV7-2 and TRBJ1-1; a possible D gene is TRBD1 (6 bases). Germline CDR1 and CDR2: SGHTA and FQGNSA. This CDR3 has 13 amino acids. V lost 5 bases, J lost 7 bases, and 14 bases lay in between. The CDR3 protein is CASSRTGQGEAFF. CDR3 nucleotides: TGTGCCAGCAGCCGAACAGGGCAAGGTGAAGCTTTCTTT.

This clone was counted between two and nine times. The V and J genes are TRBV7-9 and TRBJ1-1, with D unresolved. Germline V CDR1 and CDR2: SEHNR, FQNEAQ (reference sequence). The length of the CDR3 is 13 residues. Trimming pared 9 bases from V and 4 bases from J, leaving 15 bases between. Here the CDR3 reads CASTDLSSTEAFF. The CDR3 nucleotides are TGTGCCAGTACGGACTTAAGTTCCACTGAAGCTTTCTTT.

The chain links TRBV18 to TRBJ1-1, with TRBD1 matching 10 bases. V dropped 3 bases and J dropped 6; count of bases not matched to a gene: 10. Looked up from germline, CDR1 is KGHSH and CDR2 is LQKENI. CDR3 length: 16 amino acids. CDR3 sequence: CASSPTPTGGESEAFF. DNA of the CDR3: TGTGCCAGCTCACCTACCCCGACAGGGGGCGAATCTGAAGCTTTCTTT.

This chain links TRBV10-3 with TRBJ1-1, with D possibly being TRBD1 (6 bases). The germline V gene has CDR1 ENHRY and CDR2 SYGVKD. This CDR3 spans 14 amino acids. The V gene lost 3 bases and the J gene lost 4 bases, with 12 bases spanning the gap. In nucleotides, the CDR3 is TGTGCCATCAGTGATGGGGGGCCGGGCACTGAAGCTTTCTTT. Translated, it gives CAISDGGPGTEAFF.

The CDR3 nucleotides read TGTGCCAGCAGTTTAAGGTTAGATCAGCCCCAGCATTTT. As protein: CASSLRLDQPQHF. This chain connects TRBV27 to TRBJ1-5; D is ambiguous. This CDR3 region has 13 residues. V lost 2 bases and J 5 bases, leaving 7 bases between the germline ends. Germline lookup yields CDR1 MNHEY and CDR2 SMNVEV (reference sequence).

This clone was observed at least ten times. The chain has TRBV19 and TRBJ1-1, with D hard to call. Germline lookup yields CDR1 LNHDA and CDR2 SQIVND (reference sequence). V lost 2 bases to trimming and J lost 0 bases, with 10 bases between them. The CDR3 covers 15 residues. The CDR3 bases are TGTGCCAGTAGTATAATAGCAGGAGTGAACACTGAAGCTTTCTTT. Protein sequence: CASSIIAGVNTEAFF. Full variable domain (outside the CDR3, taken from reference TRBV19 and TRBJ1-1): DGGITQSPKYLFRKEGQNVTLSCEQNLNHDAMYWYRQDPGQGLRLIYYSQIVNDFQKGDIAEGYSVSREKKESFPLTVTSAQKNPTAFYLCASSIIAGVNTEAFFGQGTRLTVV.

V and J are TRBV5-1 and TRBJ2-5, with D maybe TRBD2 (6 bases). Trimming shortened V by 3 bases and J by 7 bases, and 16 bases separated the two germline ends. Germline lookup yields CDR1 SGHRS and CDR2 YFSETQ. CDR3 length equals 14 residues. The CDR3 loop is CASSYGLSLATQYF. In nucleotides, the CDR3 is TGCGCCAGCAGCTATGGACTATCCCTAGCGACCCAGTACTTC.

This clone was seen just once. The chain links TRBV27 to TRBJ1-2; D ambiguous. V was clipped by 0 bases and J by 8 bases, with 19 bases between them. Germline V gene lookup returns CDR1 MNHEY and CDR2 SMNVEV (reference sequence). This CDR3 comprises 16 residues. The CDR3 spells CASSLSSRGQVRGYTF. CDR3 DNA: TGTGCCAGCAGTTTATCAAGTCGGGGTCAGGTCCGCGGCTACACCTTC.

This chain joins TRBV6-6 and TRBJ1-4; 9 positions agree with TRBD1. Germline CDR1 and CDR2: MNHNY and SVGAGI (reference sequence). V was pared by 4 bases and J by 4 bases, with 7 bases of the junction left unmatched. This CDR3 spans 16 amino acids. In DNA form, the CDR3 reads TGTGCCAGCAGTTTTTCCCCGGGACAGGGTAATGAAAAACTGTTTTTT. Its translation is CASSFSPGQGNEKLFF.

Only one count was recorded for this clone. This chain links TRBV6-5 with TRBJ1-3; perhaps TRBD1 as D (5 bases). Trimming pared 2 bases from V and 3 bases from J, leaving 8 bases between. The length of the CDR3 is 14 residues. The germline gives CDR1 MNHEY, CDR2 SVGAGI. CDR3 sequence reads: CASSYDRRGNTIYF. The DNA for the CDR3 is TGTGCCAGCAGTTACGACAGACGTGGAAACACCATATATTTT.

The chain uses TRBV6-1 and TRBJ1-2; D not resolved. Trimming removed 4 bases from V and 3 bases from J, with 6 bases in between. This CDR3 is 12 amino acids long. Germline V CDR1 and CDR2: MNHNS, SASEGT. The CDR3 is CASSAVDYGYTF. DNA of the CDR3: TGTGCCAGCAGTGCGGTTGACTATGGCTACACCTTC.

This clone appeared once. DNA for the CDR3: TGCGCCAGCAGTGACCCTGGGTGGTACACAGATACGCAGTATTTT. Translating it yields CASSDPGWYTDTQYF. The J gene is TRBJ2-3, the V gene TRBV10-1, with D unclear. In germline, CDR1 is WNHNN, CDR2 SYGVQD (reference sequence). The CDR3 sequence is 15 residues long. V lost 3 bases and J 2 bases, leaving 12 bases between the germline ends.

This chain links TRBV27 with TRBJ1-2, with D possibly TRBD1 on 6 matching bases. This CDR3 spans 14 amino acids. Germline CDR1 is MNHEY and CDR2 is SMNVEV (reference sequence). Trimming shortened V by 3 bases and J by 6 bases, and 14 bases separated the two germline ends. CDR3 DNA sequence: TGTGCCAGCAGTTTCTCCAGGGGTGACGATGGCTACACCTTC. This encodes CASSFSRGDDGYTF.

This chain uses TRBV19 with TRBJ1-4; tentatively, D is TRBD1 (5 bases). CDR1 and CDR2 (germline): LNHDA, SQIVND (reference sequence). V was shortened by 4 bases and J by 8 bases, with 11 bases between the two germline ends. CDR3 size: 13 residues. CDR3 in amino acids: CASSTGRSEKLFF. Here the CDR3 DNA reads TGTGCCAGTAGTACAGGGAGATCGGAAAAACTGTTTTTT.

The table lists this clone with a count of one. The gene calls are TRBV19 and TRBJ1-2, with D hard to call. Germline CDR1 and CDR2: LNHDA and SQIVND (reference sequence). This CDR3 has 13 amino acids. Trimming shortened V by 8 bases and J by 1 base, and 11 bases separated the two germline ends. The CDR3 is CASENTNNYGYTF. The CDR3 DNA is TGTGCCAGTGAGAACACTAATAACTATGGCTACACCTTC.

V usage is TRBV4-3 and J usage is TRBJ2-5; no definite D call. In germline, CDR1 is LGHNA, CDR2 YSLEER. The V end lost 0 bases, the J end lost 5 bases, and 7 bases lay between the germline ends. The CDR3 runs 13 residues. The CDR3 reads CASSQEGRETQYF. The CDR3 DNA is TGCGCCAGCAGCCAAGAGGGTCGGGAGACCCAGTACTTC.